This paragraph reports one T cell receptor (beta chain). Its target is unknown. The CDR3 is 14 amino acids. The V and J ends lost 6 bases and 2 bases, in that order; junction bases with no gene match: 1. Per germline, CDR1 MNHEY and CDR2 SMNVEV (reference sequence). The PCR was carried out with 60 Vbeta primers and 13 Jbeta primers. Method: immunoSEQ multiplex PCR; TCRdb's copy keeps in-frame clones and lacks some. In the table there are roughly 140,000 clones, roughly 80% of which are singletons. These data come from a study of cytomegalovirus exposure and HLA in healthy donors. General study results and limits: Evidence from a later analysis indicated that most CMV-associated TCR beta chains looked HLA-restricted. A later analysis showed HLA-associated TCR beta chains outstripping equally common others in clonal expansion. In an earlier analysis, about 87% or about 30%: the productive usage of most TCR beta V segments.

This chain links TRBV27 with TRBJ2-7, with 13 bases lining up with TRBD2. The sample taken for sequencing was PBMCs. The source is a female donor in good health and CMV-seronegative. The CDR3 is CASRTSGRAYEQYF. Written as DNA, the CDR3 is TGTGCCAGCAGAACTAGCGGGAGGGCCTACGAGCAGTACTTC.